This entry lists 32 T cell receptor beta chains sequenced from one sample in a study of blood T cell repertoires in COVID-19. TCRdb's table, derived via immunoSEQ multiplex PCR, lists solely in-frame clones and lacks some. The sample lists 100,000 to 150,000 clones; around 89% were seen once. The sample comprised peripheral blood. Receptor source: a man aged 55 to 70 with COVID-19, enrolled during active disease.

The chain carries TRBV5-1 and TRBJ2-5; 8 bases agree with TRBD2. The CDR3 length is 17 residues. Trimming took 1 base from V and 2 from J; bases not matched to a gene: 10. CDR1 and CDR2 from the germline V gene are SGHRS and YFSETQ. The CDR3 coding sequence is TGCGCCAGCAGCTTGAAACGGGGGGGCTCAAGGCAAGAGACCCAGTACTTC. Amino acids: CASSLKRGGSRQETQYF.

This chain connects TRBV18 to TRBJ1-4; maybe TRBD1 (5 bases). This CDR3 comprises 15 residues. Trimming pared 4 bases from V and 6 bases from J, leaving 15 bases between. The germline V gene encodes CDR1 KGHSH and CDR2 LQKENI. The CDR3, as DNA: TGTGCCAGCTCACACAGAATAGGGGTGGATGAAAAACTGTTTTTT. It codes for CASSHRIGVDEKLFF.

The genes are TRBV7-8 and TRBJ1-6, with unresolved D. Trimming removed 5 bases from V and 0 bases from J, with 11 bases in between. CDR3 length equals 16 residues. Germline assignment: CDR1 SGHVS and CDR2 FQNEAQ. The CDR3 is CASSIITASYNSPLHF. The CDR3 region has the DNA TGTGCCAGCAGCATCATCACTGCCTCCTATAATTCACCCCTCCACTTT.

This chain connects TRBV28 to TRBJ1-2; D gene ambiguous. The CDR3 extends over 12 amino acids. The germline CDR1 and CDR2 sequences are MDHEN and SYDVKM. V was trimmed by 6 bases and J by 8 bases, leaving 13 bases between them. CDR3 sequence (DNA): TGTGCCAGCAGCTGGAGCAATTGGGGCTACACCTTC. As protein: CASSWSNWGYTF.

This chain links TRBV5-1 with TRBJ1-1; tentative D call: TRBD1 (5 bases). Germline V lookup: CDR1 SGHRS, CDR2 YFSETQ. This CDR3 region has 14 residues. Trimming removed 5 bases at V and 6 bases at J, with 17 bases between. The CDR3 sequence: CASRANLGLSEAFF. CDR3 DNA: TGCGCCAGCAGAGCTAACTTGGGACTTTCTGAAGCTTTCTTT.

The V gene is TRBV4-3, the J gene TRBJ2-1; 10 bases match TRBD2. Looked up from germline, CDR1 is LGHNA and CDR2 is YSLEER. The V gene end was trimmed by 0 bases and the J gene end by 4 bases; junction bases not matched to a gene: 6. The CDR3 is 17 residues long. CDR3 region: CASSQESLAGVYNEQFF. CDR3 DNA: TGCGCCAGCAGCCAAGAAAGCCTAGCGGGGGTGTACAATGAGCAGTTCTTC.

The chain couples TRBV5-1 to TRBJ2-7; 8 nucleotides match TRBD2. CDR3 length equals 15 residues. Per the germline V gene, CDR1 is SGHRS and CDR2 is YFSETQ. V was clipped by 0 bases and J by 2 bases; unmatched bases: 4. CDR3 nucleotide sequence: TGCGCCAGCAGCTTGGAGGGACTAGGGACCTACGAGCAGTACTTC. Amino acids: CASSLEGLGTYEQYF.

This clone was detected a few times. V usage is TRBV6-5 and J usage is TRBJ1-1; tentatively, D is TRBD1 (5 bases). The CDR3 spans 14 residues. The germline gives CDR1 MNHEY, CDR2 SVGAGI. V gave up 8 bases and J gave up 1 base, with 14 bases separating them. The CDR3 coding sequence is TGTGCCAGCCTGGTCGATACAGGGAACACTGAAGCTTTCTTT. This translates into CASLVDTGNTEAFF.

V and J are TRBV5-1 and TRBJ2-7; D is unresolved. Trimming shortened V by 4 bases and J by 0 bases, and 14 bases separated the two germline ends. CDR3 length: 15 amino acids. Germline CDR1 reads SGHRS; CDR2 reads YFSETQ. CDR3 coding DNA: TGCGCCAGCAGCGACACAGATCACAACTCCTACGAGCAGTACTTC. It specifies CASSDTDHNSYEQYF.

The V call is TRBV7-9, the J call TRBJ1-1; TRBD1 agrees at 9 bases. The CDR3 has 14 residues. Per germline, CDR1 SEHNR and CDR2 FQNEAQ (reference sequence). Germline trimming cut 6 bases from V and 6 bases from J; bases unmatched to any gene: 8. DNA for the CDR3: TGTGCCAGCAGAGAGACAGGGGGGATAGCTGAAGCTTTCTTT. It encodes CASRETGGIAEAFF.

The rearrangement uses TRBV15 and TRBJ1-1; no clear D. The ends were cut back, 1 base at V and 11 bases at J, with 11 bases in the middle. Germline CDR1 and CDR2: LNHNV and YYDKDF (reference sequence). The CDR3 runs 12 residues. For the CDR3, the DNA is TGTGCCACCAGCAGAGGAGGCCCGGCCGCTTTCTTT. Translating gives CATSRGGPAAFF.

The chain links TRBV4-1 to TRBJ2-2; 7 nucleotides match TRBD2. V trimming: 5 bases; J trimming: 1 base; junction bases outside the gene matches: 10. There are 17 residues in the CDR3. Germline V lookup: CDR1 MGHRA, CDR2 YSYEKL. CDR3 region: CASSGAGVAGNTGELFF. The CDR3 nucleotides read TGCGCCAGCAGCGGGGCGGGAGTGGCGGGGAACACCGGGGAGCTGTTTTTT.

The V gene is TRBV6-5, the J gene TRBJ1-4, with D unresolved. V lost 6 bases, J lost 5 bases, and 10 bases lay in between. Germline V CDR1 and CDR2: MNHEY, SVGAGI. This CDR3 comprises 13 residues. The DNA of the CDR3 is TGTGCCAGCAGCCCACAACCGAATGAAAAACTGTTTTTT. Its translation is CASSPQPNEKLFF.

The J gene is TRBJ1-2, the V gene TRBV18; D may be TRBD1 (6 bases). Germline values: CDR1 KGHSH, CDR2 LQKENI. Between the trimmed V and J ends, which lost 1 base and 1 base, there was a span of 10 bases. This CDR3 is 15 amino acids long. The CDR3 here is CASSPRQGNNYGYTF. For the CDR3, the DNA is TGTGCCAGCTCACCACGGCAGGGGAATAACTATGGCTACACCTTC. Full variable domain (rest looked up from reference TRBV18 and TRBJ1-2): NAGVMQNPRHLVRRRGQEARLRCSPMKGHSHVYWYRQLPEEGLKFMVYLQKENIIDESGMPKERFSAEFPKEGPSILRIQQVVRGDSAAYFCASSPRQGNNYGYTFGSGTRLTVV.

The chain couples TRBV7-8 to TRBJ1-1; D gene uncertain. V dropped 5 bases and J dropped 0 bases, with 7 bases sitting between them. The CDR3 has 13 amino acids. Germline CDR1 SGHVS, CDR2 FQNEAQ. CDR3 coding DNA: TGTGCCAGCAGCGCACTTCTGAACACTGAAGCTTTCTTT. This gives the protein CASSALLNTEAFF.

The chain joins TRBV6-5 to TRBJ1-4; possibly TRBD1 for D (5 bases). The CDR3 has 15 residues. CDR1 and CDR2 from the germline V gene are MNHEY and SVGAGI. V lost 6 bases and J 4 bases, leaving 15 bases between the germline ends. This CDR3 is CASSPRGSVNEKLFF. CDR3 coding DNA: TGTGCCAGCAGCCCAAGGGGCAGTGTTAATGAAAAACTGTTTTTT.

The genes are TRBV6-2 or TRBV6-3 and TRBJ1-2; D gene unclear. Germline lookup yields CDR1 MNHEY and CDR2 SVGEGT. This CDR3 region has 14 residues. Trimming removed 0 bases from V and 4 bases from J, with 9 bases in between. The DNA for the CDR3 is TGTGCCAGCAGTTACTCAGGGAGCGGCTATGGCTACACCTTC. This translates into CASSYSGSGYGYTF.

This clone occurred a few times. V and J are TRBV19 and TRBJ1-5, with 8 bases identical to TRBD1. Looked up from germline, CDR1 is LNHDA and CDR2 is SQIVND (reference sequence). J lost 6 bases, V lost 0 bases, and 4 bases had no gene match. There are 15 residues in the CDR3. The CDR3 DNA reads TGTGCCAGTAGTATAGACTCAACAGGGGGTCAGCCCCAGCATTTT. It is translated as CASSIDSTGGQPQHF.

This clone was detected only once. The chain combines TRBV6-1 with TRBJ1-2; a possible D gene is TRBD1 (5 bases). Trimming shortened V by 4 bases and J by 4 bases, and 19 bases separated the two germline ends. Germline-derived CDR1 and CDR2 are MNHNS and SASEGT. CDR3 size: 16 residues. The CDR3 DNA reads as TGTGCCAGCAGTGTGGAGACAGCTTTCGCGCCCTATGGCTACACCTTC. Its translation is CASSVETAFAPYGYTF.

In this sample, this clone turned up a few times. The rearrangement joins TRBV28 to TRBJ2-2; 8 nucleotides line up with TRBD2. This CDR3 comprises 16 residues. V shed 7 bases, J shed 1 base, and the junction held 8 bases outside the gene matches. Germline CDR1 MDHEN, CDR2 SYDVKM. The CDR3 DNA reads TGTGCCAGCATCTCGGGGGGGGCCGGGAACACCGGGGAGCTGTTTTTT. Translating it yields CASISGGAGNTGELFF.

This chain joins TRBV28 and TRBJ1-1; D unclear. Germline V gene sequence: CDR1 MDHEN, CDR2 SYDVKM. Trimming removed 7 bases at V and 1 base at J, with 10 bases between. This CDR3 spans 13 amino acids. The CDR3, as DNA: TGTGCCAGCATCGGAGGGTGGAACACTGAAGCTTTCTTT. This sequence encodes CASIGGWNTEAFF.

The chain recombines TRBV7-3 with TRBJ2-2; 11 positions agree with TRBD2. V shed 0 bases and J 4 bases; nucleotides not matched to a gene: 7. The CDR3 length is 18 residues. Germline V lookup: CDR1 SGHTA, CDR2 FQGTGA. The CDR3 nucleotides read TGTGCCAGCAGCTTAACTAGCGGGGGGGCAGTCGGCACCGGGGAGCTGTTTTTT. It is translated as CASSLTSGGAVGTGELFF.

This chain connects TRBV18 to TRBJ2-1, with D perhaps TRBD1 (6 bases). With 3 bases removed from V and 6 bases from J, the gap between germline ends came to 15 bases. This CDR3 has 15 residues. Germline V CDR1 and CDR2: KGHSH, LQKENI. CDR3 protein: CASSPRALDSNEQFF. The CDR3 DNA is TGTGCCAGCTCACCCCGGGCCTTGGACAGCAATGAGCAGTTCTTC.

This chain's CDR3 is CASSLRGLAKNIQYF. The CDR3 DNA sequence: TGTGCCAGCAGCTTAAGGGGTTTAGCCAAAAACATTCAGTACTTC. The rearrangement links TRBV11-2 to TRBJ2-4; D may be TRBD1 (5 bases). Between the trimmed V and J ends, which lost 2 bases and 0 bases, there was a span of 8 bases. The germline CDR1 and CDR2 sequences are SGHAT and FQNNGV. CDR3 length: 15 amino acids.

The chain links TRBV10-3 to TRBJ1-5; 7 positions match TRBD1. This CDR3 contains 12 residues. The V gene end was trimmed by 10 bases and the J gene end by 3 bases; junction bases not matched to a gene: 3. CDR1 and CDR2 from the germline V gene are ENHRY and SYGVKD. CDR3 coding DNA: TGTGCCACCGGGACAGACAATCAGCCCCAGCATTTT. Translating gives CATGTDNQPQHF.

The V gene is TRBV28, the J gene TRBJ1-6; D call uncertain. Germline CDR1 is MDHEN and CDR2 is SYDVKM. V was pared by 4 bases and J by 10 bases, with 17 bases between. CDR3 length: 15 residues. In nucleotides, the CDR3 is TGTGCCAGCAGTTCCGGGGTGGTTATGAAGTCACCCCTCCACTTT. Its protein is CASSSGVVMKSPLHF.

This clone has just a few counts. Other nucleotide sequences in the sample specify the same CDR3. The rearrangement uses TRBV5-5 and TRBJ1-2, with D possibly being TRBD1 (5 bases). Germline CDR1 SGHKS, CDR2 YYEKEE (reference sequence). The V and J ends lost 1 base and 6 bases respectively, with 7 bases between them. The CDR3 contains 12 residues. The CDR3 DNA reads as TGTGCCAGCAGCTTGCGGGGGGATGGCTACACCTTC. Its protein product is CASSLRGDGYTF.

V and J are TRBV6-5 and TRBJ2-7, with 12 bases fitting TRBD2. The trim removed 7 bases at V and 3 bases at J, leaving 7 bases unmatched. This CDR3 region has 15 residues. The germline V gene has CDR1 MNHEY and CDR2 SVGAGI. The CDR3 sequence: CASTSSGGALYEQYF. CDR3 coding DNA: TGTGCCAGCACCTCTAGCGGGGGGGCCCTCTACGAGCAGTACTTC.

The J gene is TRBJ1-2, the V gene TRBV3-1 (or the pseudogene TRBV3-2); 8 bases map to TRBD1. The CDR3 spans 15 residues. With V trimmed by 0 bases and J by 7 bases, 7 bases remained unmatched. Germline CDR1 is LGHDT and CDR2 is YNNKEL (reference sequence). The CDR3 bases are TGTGCCAGCAGCCAAGATTCAGGACAGGGCTCTGGCTACACCTTC. Translation gives CASSQDSGQGSGYTF.

The CDR3 here is CASSLVTGAGANVLTF. The CDR3 bases are TGTGCCAGCAGCTTGGTGACAGGGGCTGGGGCCAACGTCCTGACTTTC. The chain is built from TRBV5-4 and TRBJ2-6; 8 bases fit TRBD1. The CDR3 has 16 residues. V lost 0 bases to trimming and J lost 2 bases; unmatched junction nucleotides: 1. Germline CDR1 and CDR2: SGHNT and YYREEE (reference sequence).

This rearrangement joins TRBV5-1 to TRBJ2-1, with 12 nucleotides matching TRBD2. V was pared by 7 bases and J by 0 bases, with 8 bases of the junction left unmatched. The CDR3 contains 17 residues. Germline CDR1 reads SGHRS; CDR2 reads YFSETQ. DNA of the CDR3: TGCGCCAGCCATTACACTAGCGGGGGGTCCTCCTACAATGAGCAGTTCTTC. Its protein product is CASHYTSGGSSYNEQFF.

The chain uses TRBV12-3 or TRBV12-4 and TRBJ1-1, with TRBD1 identical over 7 bases. V lost 1 base, J lost 10 bases, and 0 bases stayed unmatched. The CDR3 runs to 11 residues. CDR3 in DNA: TGTGCCAGCAGTTTAGGACAGGGAGCTTTCTTT. Its translation is CASSLGQGAFF.